This note documents a single T cell receptor (beta chain) sequence. What it binds is not known. The CDR3 spans 15 residues. V shed 7 bases, J shed 4 bases, and the junction held 12 bases outside the gene matches. CDR1 SQVTM and CDR2 ANQGSEA come from the germline V gene. The source of the sample is a study of cytomegalovirus exposure and HLA in healthy donors. Study in general: Earlier work reported 95 million to 130 million unique TCR beta sequences from some 170 million T cells. About 80 million unique TCRs, all from HLA-typed donors, were included in an early release of the data.

The primer mix had 60 Vbeta and 13 Jbeta primers. Repertoires were generated with immunoSEQ multiplex PCR, while TCRdb's copy carries only in-frame clones and drops some. The sample records about 140,000 clones, about 80% being singletons. Findings and limits, study-wide: Roughly uniform sequencing depth across donors was assumed, possibly incorrectly.

The sequenced material came from PBMCs. The J gene is TRBJ1-5, the V gene TRBV29-1, with 8 bases aligning to TRBD1. This sequence was found in a male donor in good health and CMV-seronegative. The CDR3 region has the DNA TGCAGCGCGGCAAGTGCAGGGGGCGTTAATCAGCCCCAGCATTTT. This gives the protein CSAASAGGVNQPQHF.